This T cell receptor (beta chain) was documented in a study of blood T cell repertoires in COVID-19. The wider study: Samples taken during acute and convalescent COVID-19 were collected in the United States, Italy and Spain. Nucleic acid was either cDNA or gDNA, and it came from T cells, B-cell-depleted T cells, or PBMCs.

This clone was counted between two and nine times. CDR1 and CDR2 (germline): SNHLY, FYNNEI. V was shortened by 0 bases and J by 5 bases, with 17 bases between the two germline ends. The CDR3 has 16 residues. In the original workflow: Counts of nucleated cells, estimated from reference gene primer amplification, were obtained. TCRdb keeps only in-frame clones here, not all; method: immunoSEQ multiplex PCR. The V and J calls and clone size come from that table; D and trimming were worked out from the DNA. This table holds under 300,000 clones, approximately 84% found once. The source of this sequence is a man aged 45-60 years with acute or convalescent COVID-19. The chain employs TRBV2 and TRBJ2-7; D call uncertain. Material for sequencing was peripheral blood. Here the CDR3 DNA reads TGTGCCAGCAGTGAAGCTGAGCCTACTATCGGCCACGAGCAGTACTTC. Amino acids: CASSEAEPTIGHEQYF.